This TCR beta chain derives from a study of T cell repertoires in cytomegalovirus infection. Across the study: Public TCR beta signatures were indicative of both CMV infection and a matching HLA type. Findings and limits, study-wide: HLA-C-restricted TCR beta clonotypes specific for CMV led the ex vivo response.

CDR1 is LGHNA, CDR2 YNFKEQ, per germline. This CDR3 is built from 15 residues. MiXCR, applied by TCRdb to the reads, yields one record per CDR3 protein. The table records hundreds of thousands of distinct CDR3 sequences, 30% to 40% of them present only once. As for this clonotype: The antigen remains unidentified. Relative to the germline gene, one junction end is altered; a read error may explain this.

This sequence was found in a human donor in good health (CMV status not recorded). Some clones in this sample may be carry-over from other donors' samples. The material sequenced was cultured PBMCs, taken from culture after CMV antigen stimulation. The rearrangement joins TRBV4-2 to TRBJ1-6; TRBD1 is a possible D gene (6 bases). In DNA, the CDR3 is TGTGCCAGCAGCAAAGACCAGGGGAGCAATTCACCCCTCCACTTT. Translating it yields CASSKDQGSNSPLHF.